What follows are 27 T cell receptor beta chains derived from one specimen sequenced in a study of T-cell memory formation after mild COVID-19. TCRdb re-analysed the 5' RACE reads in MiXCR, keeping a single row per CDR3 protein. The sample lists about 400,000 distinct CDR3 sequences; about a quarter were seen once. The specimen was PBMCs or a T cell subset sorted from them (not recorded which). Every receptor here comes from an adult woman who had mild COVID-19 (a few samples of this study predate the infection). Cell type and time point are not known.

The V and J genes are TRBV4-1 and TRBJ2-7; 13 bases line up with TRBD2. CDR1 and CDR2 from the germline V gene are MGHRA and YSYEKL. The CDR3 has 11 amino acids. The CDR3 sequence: CASSHSTSGRV. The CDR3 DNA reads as TGCGCCAGCAGCCATTCGACTAGCGGGAGGGTC.

CDR3 DNA: TGCGCCAGCAGCTTGGTGCCAGGGGGCTACACCTTC. Protein: CASSLVPGGYTF. J is TRBJ1-2 and V is TRBV5-1; tentatively, D is TRBD1 (5 bases). The CDR3 loop spans 12 amino acids. Looked up from germline, CDR1 is SGHRS and CDR2 is YFSETQ. Trimming removed 0 bases from V and 8 bases from J, with 8 bases in between.

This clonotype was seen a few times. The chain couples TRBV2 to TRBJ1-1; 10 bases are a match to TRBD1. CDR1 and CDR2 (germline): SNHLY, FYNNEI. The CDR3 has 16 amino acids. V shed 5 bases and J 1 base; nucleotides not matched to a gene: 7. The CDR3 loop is CASSNDRTGGNTEAFF. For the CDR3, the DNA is TGTGCCAGCAGTAATGACCGGACAGGGGGGAACACTGAAGCTTTCTTT.

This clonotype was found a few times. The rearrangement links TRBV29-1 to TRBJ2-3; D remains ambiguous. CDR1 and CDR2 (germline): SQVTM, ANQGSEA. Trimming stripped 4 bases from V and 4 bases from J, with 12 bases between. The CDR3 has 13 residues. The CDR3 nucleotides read TGCAGCGTTGTGGTTAGCTGGGCAGATACGCAGTATTTT. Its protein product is CSVVVSWADTQYF.

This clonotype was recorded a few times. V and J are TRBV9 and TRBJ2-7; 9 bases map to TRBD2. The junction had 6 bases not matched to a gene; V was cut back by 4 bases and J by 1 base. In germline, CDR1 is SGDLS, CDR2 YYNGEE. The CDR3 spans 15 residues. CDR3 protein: CASSPLGLASYEQYF. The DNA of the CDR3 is TGTGCCAGCAGCCCCTTGGGACTAGCATCCTACGAGCAGTACTTC.

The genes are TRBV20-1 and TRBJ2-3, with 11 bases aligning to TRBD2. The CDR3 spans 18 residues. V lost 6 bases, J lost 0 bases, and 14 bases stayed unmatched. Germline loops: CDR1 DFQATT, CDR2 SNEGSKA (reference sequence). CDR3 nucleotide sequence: TGCAGTGCCAAACGTTTAGCGGGAGGGCCGACTAGCACAGATACGCAGTATTTT. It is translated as CSAKRLAGGPTSTDTQYF.

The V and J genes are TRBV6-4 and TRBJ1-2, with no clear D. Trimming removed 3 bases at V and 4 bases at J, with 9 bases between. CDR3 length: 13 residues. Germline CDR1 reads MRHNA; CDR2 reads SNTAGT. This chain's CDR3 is CASSEGPRYGYTF. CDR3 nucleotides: TGTGCCAGCAGTGAAGGGCCACGCTATGGCTACACCTTC.

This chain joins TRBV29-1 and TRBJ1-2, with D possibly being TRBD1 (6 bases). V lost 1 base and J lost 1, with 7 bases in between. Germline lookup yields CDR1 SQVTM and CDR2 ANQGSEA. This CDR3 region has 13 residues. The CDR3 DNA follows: TGCAGCGTTGAAGGGACAGATAACTATGGCTACACCTTC. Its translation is CSVEGTDNYGYTF.

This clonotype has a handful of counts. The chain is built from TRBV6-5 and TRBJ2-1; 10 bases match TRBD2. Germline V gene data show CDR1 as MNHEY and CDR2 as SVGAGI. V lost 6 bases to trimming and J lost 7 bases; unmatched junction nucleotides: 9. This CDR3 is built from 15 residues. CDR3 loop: CASSPGLAARNEQFF. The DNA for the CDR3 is TGTGCCAGCAGCCCAGGACTAGCGGCGAGAAATGAGCAGTTCTTC.

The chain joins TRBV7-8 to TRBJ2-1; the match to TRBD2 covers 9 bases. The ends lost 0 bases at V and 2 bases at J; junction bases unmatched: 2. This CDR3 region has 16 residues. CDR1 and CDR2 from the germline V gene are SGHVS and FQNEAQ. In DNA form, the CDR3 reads TGTGCCAGCAGCTTAGCCGGACTAGCGCCCTACAATGAGCAGTTCTTC. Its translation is CASSLAGLAPYNEQFF. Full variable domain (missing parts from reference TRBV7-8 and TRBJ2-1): GAGVSQSPRYKVAKRGQDVALRCDPISGHVSLFWYQQALGQGPEFLTYFQNEAQLDKSGLPSDRFFAERPEGSVSTLKIQRTQQEDSAVYLCASSLAGLAPYNEQFFGPGTRLTVL.

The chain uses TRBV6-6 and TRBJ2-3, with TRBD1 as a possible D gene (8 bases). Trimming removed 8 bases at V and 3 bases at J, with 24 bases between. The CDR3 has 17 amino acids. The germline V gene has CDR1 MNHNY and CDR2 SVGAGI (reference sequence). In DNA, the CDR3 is TGTGCCAGCCTTAGGGGGGGGCACAGGGGGTATACAGATACGCAGTATTTT. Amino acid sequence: CASLRGGHRGYTDTQYF.

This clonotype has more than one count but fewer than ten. The CDR3 DNA sequence: TGTGCCAGCAACCCCGGACTAGCGGGCTACGAGCAGTACTTC. Its protein product is CASNPGLAGYEQYF. V gene TRBV6-2 or TRBV6-3 combines with J gene TRBJ2-7, with 11 nucleotides matching TRBD2. The V and J ends lost 7 bases and 3 bases, in that order; junction bases with no gene match: 5. Germline loops: CDR1 MNHEY, CDR2 SVGEGT. The length of the CDR3 is 14 residues.

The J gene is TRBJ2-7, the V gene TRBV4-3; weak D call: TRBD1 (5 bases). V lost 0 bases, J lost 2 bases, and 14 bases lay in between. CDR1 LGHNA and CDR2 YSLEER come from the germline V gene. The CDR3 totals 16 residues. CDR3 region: CASSQEEGVLTYEQYF. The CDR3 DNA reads TGCGCCAGCAGCCAAGAAGAAGGGGTCCTTACCTACGAGCAGTACTTC.

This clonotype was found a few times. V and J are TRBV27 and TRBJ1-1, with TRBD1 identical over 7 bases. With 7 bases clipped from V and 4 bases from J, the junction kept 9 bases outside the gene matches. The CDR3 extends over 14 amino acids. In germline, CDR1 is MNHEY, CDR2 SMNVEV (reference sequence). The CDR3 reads CASTNNRGSTEAFF. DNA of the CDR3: TGTGCCAGCACCAATAACAGGGGATCCACTGAAGCTTTCTTT.

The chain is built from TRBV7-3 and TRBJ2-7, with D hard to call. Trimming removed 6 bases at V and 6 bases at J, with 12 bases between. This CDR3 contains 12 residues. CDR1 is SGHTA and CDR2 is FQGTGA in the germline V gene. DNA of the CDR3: TGTGCCAGCAGTTATACGGATGGCGAGCAGTACTTC. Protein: CASSYTDGEQYF.

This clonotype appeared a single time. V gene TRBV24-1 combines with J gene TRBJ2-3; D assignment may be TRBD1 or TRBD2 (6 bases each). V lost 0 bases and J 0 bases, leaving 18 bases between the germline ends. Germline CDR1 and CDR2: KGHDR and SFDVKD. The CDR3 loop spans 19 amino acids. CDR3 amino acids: CATSDLSQGRGASTDTQYF. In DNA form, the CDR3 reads TGTGCCACCAGTGATTTGAGCCAGGGGCGGGGTGCTAGCACAGATACGCAGTATTTT.

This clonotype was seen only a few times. The CDR3 is CASSQPPTGYGNTIYF. CDR3 nucleotides: TGTGCCAGCAGCCAACCCCCCACGGGGTATGGAAACACCATATATTTT. The chain couples TRBV7-9 to TRBJ1-3; D unclear. With 5 bases removed from V and 3 bases from J, the gap between germline ends came to 17 bases. The length of the CDR3 is 16 residues. Looked up from germline, CDR1 is SEHNR and CDR2 is FQNEAQ (reference sequence).

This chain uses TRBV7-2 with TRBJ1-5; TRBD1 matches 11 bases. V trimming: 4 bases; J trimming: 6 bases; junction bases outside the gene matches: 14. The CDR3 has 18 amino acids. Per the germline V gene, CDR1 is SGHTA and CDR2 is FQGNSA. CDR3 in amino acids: CASSSLPGQGGGLQPQHF. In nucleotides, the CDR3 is TGTGCCAGCAGCTCACTACCGGGACAGGGGGGTGGGCTTCAGCCCCAGCATTTT.

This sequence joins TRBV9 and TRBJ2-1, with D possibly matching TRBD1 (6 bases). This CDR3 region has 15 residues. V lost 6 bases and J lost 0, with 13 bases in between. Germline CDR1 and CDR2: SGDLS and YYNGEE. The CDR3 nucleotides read TGTGCCAGCACCCCGACAGGAATCTCCTACAATGAGCAGTTCTTC. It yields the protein CASTPTGISYNEQFF.

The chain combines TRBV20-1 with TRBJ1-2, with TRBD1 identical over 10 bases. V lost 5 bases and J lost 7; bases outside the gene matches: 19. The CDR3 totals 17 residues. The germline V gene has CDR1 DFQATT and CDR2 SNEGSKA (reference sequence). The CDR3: CSAPPPGGGQGKGGYTF. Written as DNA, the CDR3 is TGCAGTGCTCCACCCCCCGGCGGGGGACAGGGGAAAGGTGGCTACACCTTC.

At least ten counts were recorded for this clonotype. This CDR3 is CASTALNNEQFF. CDR3 in DNA: TGTGCCAGCACGGCCCTCAACAATGAGCAGTTCTTC. The J gene is TRBJ2-1, the V gene TRBV12-3 or TRBV12-4; D unresolved. V was clipped by 7 bases and J by 5 bases, with 9 bases between them. This CDR3 comprises 12 residues.

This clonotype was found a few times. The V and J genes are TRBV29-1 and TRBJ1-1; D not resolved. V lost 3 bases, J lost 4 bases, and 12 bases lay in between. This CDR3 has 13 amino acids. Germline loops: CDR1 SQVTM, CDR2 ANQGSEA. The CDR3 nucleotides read TGCAGCGTTGATGCCGGGGTTGCCACTGAAGCTTTCTTT. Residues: CSVDAGVATEAFF.

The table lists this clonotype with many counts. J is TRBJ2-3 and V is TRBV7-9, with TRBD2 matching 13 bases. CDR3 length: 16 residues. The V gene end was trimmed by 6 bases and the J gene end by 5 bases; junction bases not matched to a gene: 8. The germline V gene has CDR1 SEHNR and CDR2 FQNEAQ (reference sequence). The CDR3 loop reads CASSSWTSGRGDTQYF. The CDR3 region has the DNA TGTGCCAGCAGTTCTTGGACTAGCGGGAGAGGAGATACGCAGTATTTT.

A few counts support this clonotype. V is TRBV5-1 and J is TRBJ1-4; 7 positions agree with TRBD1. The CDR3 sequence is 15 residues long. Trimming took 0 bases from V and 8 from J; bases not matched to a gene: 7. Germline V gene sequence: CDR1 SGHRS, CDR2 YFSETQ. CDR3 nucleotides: TGCGCCAGCAGCTTGGCCGGAACAGGGGAGGAAAAACTGTTTTTT. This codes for CASSLAGTGEEKLFF.

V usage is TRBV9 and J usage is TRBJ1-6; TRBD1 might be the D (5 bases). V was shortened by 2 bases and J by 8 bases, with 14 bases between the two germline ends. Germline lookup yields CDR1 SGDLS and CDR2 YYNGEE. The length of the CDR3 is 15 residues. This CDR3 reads CASSVDSARDSPLHF. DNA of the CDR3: TGTGCCAGCAGCGTCGACAGTGCTCGGGATTCACCCCTCCACTTT.

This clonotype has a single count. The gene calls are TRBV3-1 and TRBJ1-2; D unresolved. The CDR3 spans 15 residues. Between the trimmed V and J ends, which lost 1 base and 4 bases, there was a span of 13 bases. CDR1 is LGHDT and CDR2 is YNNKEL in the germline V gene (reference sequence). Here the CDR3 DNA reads TGTGCCAGCAGCCAAGGTCGTCGTGGACCCTATGGCTACACCTTC. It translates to CASSQGRRGPYGYTF.

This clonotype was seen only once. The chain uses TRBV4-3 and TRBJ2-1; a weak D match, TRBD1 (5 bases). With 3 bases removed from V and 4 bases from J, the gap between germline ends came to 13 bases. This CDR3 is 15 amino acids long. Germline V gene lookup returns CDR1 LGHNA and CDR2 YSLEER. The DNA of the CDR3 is TGCGCCAGCAGCCATGGGGTAGGGGATTACAATGAGCAGTTCTTC. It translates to CASSHGVGDYNEQFF.